The clone carrying this T cell receptor (beta chain) is a singleton in its sample. This record comes from a study of OX40 agonist ivuxolimab in advanced cancers. The overall study: One patient with hepatocellular carcinoma and two with cutaneous melanoma, three in all, had partial responses.

TCRdb's copy holds only in-frame clones and misses some; the assay was immunoSEQ multiplex PCR. The sample consists of tens of thousands of clones, 87% of them appearing once. Systemic immunosuppression or a history of autoimmune disease excluded patients. Germline-derived CDR1 and CDR2 are MDHEN and SYDVKM. The CDR3 sequence is 14 residues long. Germline trimming cut 8 bases from V and 2 bases from J; bases unmatched to any gene: 5. This material consisted of CD4+ or CD8+ T cells sorted from blood, taken in a trial of the OX40 agonist ivuxolimab. This receptor was identified in an adult with an advanced solid tumor such as melanoma, head and neck, liver or kidney cancer. The V call is TRBV28, the J call TRBJ2-1; 8 positions match TRBD1. CDR3 nucleotides: TGTGCCAGCTTTCCAGGGGGCACCTACAATGAGCAGTTCTTC. Translating gives CASFPGGTYNEQFF.